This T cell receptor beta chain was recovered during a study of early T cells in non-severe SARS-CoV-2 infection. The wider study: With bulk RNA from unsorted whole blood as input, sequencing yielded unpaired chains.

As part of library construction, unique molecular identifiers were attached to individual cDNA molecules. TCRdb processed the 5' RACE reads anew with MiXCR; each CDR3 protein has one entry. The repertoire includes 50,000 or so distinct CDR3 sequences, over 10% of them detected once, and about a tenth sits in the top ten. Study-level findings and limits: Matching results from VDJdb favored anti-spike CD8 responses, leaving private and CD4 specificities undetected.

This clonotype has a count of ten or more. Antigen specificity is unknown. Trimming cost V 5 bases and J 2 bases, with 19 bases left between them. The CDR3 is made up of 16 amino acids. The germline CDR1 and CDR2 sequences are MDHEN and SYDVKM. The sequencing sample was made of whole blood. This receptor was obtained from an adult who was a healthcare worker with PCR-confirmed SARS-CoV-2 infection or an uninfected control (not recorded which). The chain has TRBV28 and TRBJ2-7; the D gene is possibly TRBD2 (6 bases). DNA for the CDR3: TGTGCCAGCAGTCCCTCTGGGGCGGGACGGCCCTACGAGCAGTACTTC. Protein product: CASSPSGAGRPYEQYF.